The T cell receptor (beta chain) described here comes from a study of blood T cells in healthy people across ages. Comments on this clonotype: The antigen remains unidentified.

From germline, CDR1 is SGHRS and CDR2 YFSETQ. The V segment lost 0 bases and the J segment 4 bases; nucleotides outside the gene matches: 7. CDR3 length: 15 residues. There were healthy Caucasian individuals from Russia, aged about 6 to 95, serving as donors. Each sample gave at least 6.5 million isolated PBMCs. Then a second PCR, running about 6 to 11 cycles, was carried out with a sample-barcoded 5' primer and a J-beta primer mix. Each of the cDNA molecules was tagged by a template-switch adaptor with 12 random nucleotides. TCRdb itself ran the 5' RACE reads through MiXCR, one entry per CDR3 protein. The table includes about 670,000 distinct CDR3 sequences, around 50% detected once. Study results and caveats: PBMC samples, being unsorted, prevented any conclusive comparison of naive and antigen-experienced cells.

This chain uses TRBV5-1 with TRBJ2-7, with 7 bases identical to TRBD1. The TCR sequence derives from a woman over 75 in good health. Specimen: blood. The CDR3 DNA reads TGCGCCAGCAGCTTGGCAGACAGGGCCTTGTACGAGCAGTACTTC. It codes for CASSLADRALYEQYF. The whole variable domain, filled in from reference TRBV5-1 and TRBJ2-7, reads KAGVTQTPRYLIKTRGQQVTLSCSPISGHRSVSWYQQTPGQGLQFLFEYFSETQRNKGNFPGRFSGRQFSNSRSEMNVSTLELGDSALYLCASSLADRALYEQYFGPGTRLTVT.